This paragraph reports one TCR beta chain. It has no known antigen specificity. There are no base qualities to consult, and no much larger clone falls within one base. The CDR3 regions of human TCRbeta chains were subjected to immunosequencing. Per the source publication's procedure: Repertoire TCRs were checked for matches against a reference library of SARS-CoV-2-specific TCRs that had been generated using the MIRA antigen-specificity platform. Breadth was defined as the fraction of unique TCRs that were SARS-CoV-2-associated, and depth was defined as the fraction of total T cells that were SARS-CoV-2-associated. Using the MIRA data, each spike-specific TCR was assigned both to the spike region to which the TCR was reactive and to a CD4 or CD8 class. Log10-transformed breadth and depth values were compared by one-way ANOVA with Sidak's multiple comparisons tests. TCRdb limited this immuneACCESS table to in-frame rearrangements with V and J called. A share of clones is missing; checked studies link under half to unresolved V genes, and the rest is unexplained. The V and J calls and clone size come from that table; D and trimming were worked out from the DNA. The sample table contains around 140,000 clones; only one count was recorded for 91% of them. Of the sample, 3.8% is held by the ten largest clones.

The germline V gene (reference sequence) sets CDR1 to LNHDA and CDR2 to SQIVND. From the cysteine through the phenylalanine, the CDR3 covers 15 amino acids. Just CDR3 DNA is preserved here, 45 bases in frame from base 1. V is reduced by 5 bases and J by 4 bases, leaving a spacing of 16 bases between them. The sample belongs to a study of T cell responses to AZD1222 COVID-19 vaccine (dated by TCRdb to 2020 to 2023). In the study overall: TCR sequencing covered 230 to 250 trial participants: 200 to 210 given two doses of AZD1222 and about 26 given two doses of MenACWY control vaccine. Trial participants were enrolled by age into 18-55, 56-69 and 70-plus year subgroups, with roughly 160, 29 and 62 TCR-sequenced participants respectively.

What this sample's time point label stands for: about 28 days (+/-7) after the second vaccine dose. AZD1222 recipients whose second dose came at about 4 weeks and those whose second dose came at about 12 weeks were combined into one group, since spike-specific TCR depth and breadth did not differ between the two schedules. Vaccinee samples were obtained from the UK trials COV001 and COV002, which included a single-blind randomized controlled phase 2/3 trial of AZD1222 (ChAdOx1 nCoV-19) in healthy adults. For TCRbeta chain sequencing, PBMC samples from trial participants were taken at day 0 and at day 28 after the second dose. Results and caveats for the whole study, not just this receptor: Vaccine-associated CD4 TCRs spanned the whole spike protein, with dominant responses in regions 160-218 and 743-854. A significant rise in spike-specific TCR breadth and depth was observed after two AZD1222 doses relative to day 0 and relative to MenACWY recipients. Participants were mostly white British, with more females than males. The authors suggested clonal diversity may have been underestimated. Nearly half of unique spike-specific TCRs reportedly recognized epitopes outside regions mutated in the B.1.351 and B.1.1.7 variants. Because no day 14 peak-response samples were available, repertoires were characterized only after the peak T cell response. The 56-69-year group was small, and its depth increase did not reach significance, likely because of low power. Only five to seven AZD1222 recipients were SARS-CoV-2 seropositive at baseline, limiting conclusions about previously exposed vaccinees.

The sequence derives from an adult who received the AZD1222 COVID-19 vaccine. The starting material was peripheral blood, obtained 28 days after the second AZD1222 dose. Recombination connected TRBV19 to TRBJ2-3; possibly the D gene is TRBD1, per 5 matching bases. The DNA reads TGTGCCAGTAGTTCCACCGCCGCAGGGCCAGATACGCAGTATTTT. Its coded protein is CASSSTAAGPDTQYF.